This is a list of T cell receptor beta chains from one sample in a study of blood T cell repertoires in COVID-19. Repertoires were generated with immunoSEQ multiplex PCR, while TCRdb's copy carries only in-frame clones and drops some. The sample records about 23,000 clones, 80% to 90% being singletons. The sample consisted of peripheral blood. These receptors were obtained from a woman of 80 years or more with active or convalescent COVID-19. CDR3s include the opening cysteine and the closing phenylalanine or tryptophan. The D gene is left open where the match is weak. Clone size is shown for a subset of rows, as once, few, many or a class of expanded clone.

j_call	v_call	d_call	clone_size	cdr3_nt	cdr3_aa
TRBJ1-6	TRBV25-1	TRBD1	NA	TGTGCCAGCAGAGGACAGGGCTCATCACCCCTCCACTTT	CASRGQGSSPLHF
TRBJ2-2	TRBV5-6	TRBD2	NA	TGTGCCAGCAGCCCCGGACTAGCGGGGTACACCGGGGAGCTGTTTTTT	CASSPGLAGYTGELFF
TRBJ1-5	TRBV30	NA	NA	TGTGCCTGGAGCACGGGGCAGCCCCAGCATTTT	CAWSTGQPQHF
TRBJ1-4	TRBV30	TRBD1	NA	TGTGCCTGGAGTTCACTCCCCTCAAAGCTTAACAGGGGAGAAAAACTGTTTTTT	CAWSSLPSKLNRGEKLFF
TRBJ2-3	TRBV7-2	TRBD1	NA	TGTGCCAGCAGCCCGCCCCCGGACAGGGCAACTACGCAGTATTTT	CASSPPPDRATTQYF
TRBJ1-5	TRBV24-1	NA	NA	TGTGCCACCAGTGATAGACTTACGGGGTTGCGGCATTTT	CATSDRLTGLRHF
TRBJ2-1	TRBV7-2	TRBD2	NA	TGTGCCAGCAGCTTAGAGCTAGCGGGGGAGGTGGTAGAGCAGTTCTTC	CASSLELAGEVVEQFF
TRBJ1-5	TRBV7-9	NA	NA	TGTGCCAGCAGCTTAGCGTCGCCAACGTGGACAGTTTGGCATTTT	CASSLASPTWTVWHF
TRBJ1-2	TRBV28	NA	medium-sized	TGTGCCAGCCAAGAGCAGGGGCCCCAAACTTATGGCTACACCTTC	CASQEQGPQTYGYTF
TRBJ1-3	TRBV6-5	TRBD1	few	TGTGCCAGCAGTTACTCTGACAGGGGTCCTGGAAACACCATATATTTT	CASSYSDRGPGNTIYF
TRBJ1-5	TRBV30	NA	NA	TGTGCCTACAACCGGGGTCCGAATCAGCCCCAGCATTTT	CAYNRGPNQPQHF
TRBJ2-5	TRBV7-2	TRBD2	NA	TGTGCCAGCAGCTCCTGGGGAGGGGTAGCGGGGGGGATGGAGACCCAGTACTTC	CASSSWGGVAGGMETQYF
TRBJ2-5	TRBV11-1	NA	NA	TGTGCCAGCAGCGCCCGGGACCAAGAGACCCAGTACTTC	CASSARDQETQYF
TRBJ2-5	TRBV6-2/TRBV6-3	TRBD1	NA	TGTGCCAGCAGTTACCGGACAGGCTCGGAGACCCAGTACTTC	CASSYRTGSETQYF
TRBJ2-1	TRBV25-1	TRBD2	NA	TGTGCCAGCAGTGCGACTAGCGGGAACCACAATGAGCAGTTCTTC	CASSATSGNHNEQFF
TRBJ1-4	TRBV2	NA	few	TGTGCCAGCAACTCTCAGGGAAACGAAAAACTGTTTTTT	CASNSQGNEKLFF
TRBJ2-3	TRBV5-1	TRBD2	NA	TGCGCCAGCAGCTTGGGACTAGCGGGGGGAACAGATACGCAGTATTTT	CASSLGLAGGTDTQYF
TRBJ2-7	TRBV6-1	TRBD1	NA	TGTGCCAGCAGTGAAACCGGGACAGGGGCTTTCTACGAGCAGTACTTC	CASSETGTGAFYEQYF
TRBJ2-5	TRBV4-1	TRBD2	NA	TGCGCCAGCAGCCAAGAGCCACTACTCGAGCGGGAGATGGAGACCCAGTACTTC	CASSQEPLLEREMETQYF
TRBJ1-3	TRBV4-2	NA	once	TGTGCCAGCAGCCAGGAGGCCTGGGGCTCTGGAAACACCATATATTTT	CASSQEAWGSGNTIYF
TRBJ1-2	TRBV6-1	NA	NA	TGTGCCAGCAGTGAATATATCGGGGGAGGGGCGGGAGCTAACTATGGCTACACCTTC	CASSEYIGGGAGANYGYTF
TRBJ2-7	TRBV5-5	TRBD1	NA	TGTGCCAGCAGACTTAACCGGGACAGACCTACGGGCGAGCAGTACTTC	CASRLNRDRPTGEQYF
TRBJ2-1	TRBV19	TRBD1	NA	TGTGCCAGTAGTCCCGACAGGGGGCTTTACAATGAGCAGTTCTTC	CASSPDRGLYNEQFF
TRBJ1-2	TRBV5-1	TRBD1	NA	TGCGCCAGCAGCTTAGTGGGACAGGGGATCAGTACCGGTAGTGGCTACACCTTC	CASSLVGQGISTGSGYTF
TRBJ2-7	TRBV5-1	TRBD2	NA	TGCGCCAGCAGCTTGGGGCTCCTAGCGGGCGTCTACGAGCAGTACTTC	CASSLGLLAGVYEQYF
TRBJ2-2	TRBV9	TRBD2	NA	TGTGCCAGCAGCGTAACTAGCGGGAGCCCCGGGGAGCTGTTTTTT	CASSVTSGSPGELFF
TRBJ1-2	TRBV2	NA	NA	TGTGCCAGCAGGAAAATGGGGGGAAACTATGGCTACACCTTC	CASRKMGGNYGYTF
TRBJ2-2	TRBV7-3	NA	NA	TGTGCCAGCAGCTTATTTTCAGGGGGAGGCACCGGGGAGCTGTTTTTT	CASSLFSGGGTGELFF
TRBJ2-7	TRBV19	TRBD1	once	TGTGCCAGTAGTAAACAGGGGGCCGCCTACGAGCAGTACTTC	CASSKQGAAYEQYF
TRBJ2-1	TRBV6-1	NA	NA	TGTGCCAGCAGTGCGTACGGACAGCTAAGCTCCTACAATGAGCAGTTCTTC	CASSAYGQLSSYNEQFF
TRBJ2-7	TRBV12-5	TRBD1	NA	TGTGCTAGTGGTTTGCCACTCAAGACAGGGGCCTACGAGCAGTACTTC	CASGLPLKTGAYEQYF
TRBJ2-3	TRBV5-1	TRBD2	NA	TGCGCCAGCAGCTTAGGGACTAGCGGTAGCACAGATACGCAGTATTTT	CASSLGTSGSTDTQYF
TRBJ1-2	TRBV5-4	TRBD1	few	TGTGCCAGCAGCCCCGGGCTTGACAGGGGAAACTATGGCTACACCTTC	CASSPGLDRGNYGYTF